This TCR beta chain emerged from a study of T-cell reconstitution after alpha-beta-depleted transplantation in children. Unique molecular identifiers were incorporated when the TCRbeta library was constructed. One entry per CDR3 protein results from TCRdb running MiXCR on the PCR reads. Among around 440,000 distinct CDR3 sequences listed, about 10% were seen once. A few counts support this clonotype. Its antigen is not known. The CDR3 is made up of 14 amino acids. Trimming pared 3 bases from V and 9 bases from J, leaving 15 bases between. Points from the study as a whole: Reported findings indicate that, about two months after transplant, alpha-beta T cells came from several hundred expanded clones, which were derived from non-depleted graft cells. Elevated TCRbeta diversity at day 60 was traced, in some patients, to surviving recipient T cells and thymic progenitors. Hyperexpanded clones declined; after one year, newly produced T cells mostly supplied diversity.

The receptor was derived from a child aged 2 to 9 with inherited bone marrow failure, due to receive a stem cell transplant. This chain links TRBV12-3 or TRBV12-4 with TRBJ2-4; possibly TRBD1 for D (7 bases). Sequences were derived from PBMCs, sampled before TCRalphabeta/CD19-depleted stem cell transplant. The CDR3 sequence: CASSFGGGPTIQYF. Written as DNA, the CDR3 is TGTGCCAGCAGTTTTGGAGGGGGCCCCACCATTCAGTACTTC.